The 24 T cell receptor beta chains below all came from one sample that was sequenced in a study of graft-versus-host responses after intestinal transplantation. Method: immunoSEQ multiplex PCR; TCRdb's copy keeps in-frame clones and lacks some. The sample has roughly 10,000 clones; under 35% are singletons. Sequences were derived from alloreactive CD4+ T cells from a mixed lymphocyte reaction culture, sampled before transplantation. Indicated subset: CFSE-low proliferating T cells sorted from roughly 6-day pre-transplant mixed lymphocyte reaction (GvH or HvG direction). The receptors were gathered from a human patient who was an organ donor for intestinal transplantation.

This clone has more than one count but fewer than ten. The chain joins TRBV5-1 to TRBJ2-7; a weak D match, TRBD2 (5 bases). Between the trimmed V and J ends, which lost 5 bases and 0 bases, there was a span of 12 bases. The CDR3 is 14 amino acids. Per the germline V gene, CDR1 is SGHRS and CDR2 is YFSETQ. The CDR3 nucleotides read TGCGCCAGCAGGGCGGCGGGTAGCTCCTACGAGCAGTACTTC. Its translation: CASRAAGSSYEQYF.

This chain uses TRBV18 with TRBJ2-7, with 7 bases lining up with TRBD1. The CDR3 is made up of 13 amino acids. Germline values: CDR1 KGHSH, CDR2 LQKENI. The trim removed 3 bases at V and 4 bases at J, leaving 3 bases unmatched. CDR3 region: CASSPQQGYEQYF. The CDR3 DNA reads TGTGCCAGCTCACCTCAACAGGGGTACGAGCAGTACTTC. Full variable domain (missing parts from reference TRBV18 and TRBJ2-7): NAGVMQNPRHLVRRRGQEARLRCSPMKGHSHVYWYRQLPEEGLKFMVYLQKENIIDESGMPKERFSAEFPKEGPSILRIQQVVRGDSAAYFCASSPQQGYEQYFGPGTRLTVT.

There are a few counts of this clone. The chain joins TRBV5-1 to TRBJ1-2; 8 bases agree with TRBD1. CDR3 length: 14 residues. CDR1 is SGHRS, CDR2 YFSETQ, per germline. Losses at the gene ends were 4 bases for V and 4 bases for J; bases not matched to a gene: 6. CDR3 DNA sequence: TGCGCCAGCAGCCCCCCGGGACAGGTCTATGGCTACACCTTC. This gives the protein CASSPPGQVYGYTF.

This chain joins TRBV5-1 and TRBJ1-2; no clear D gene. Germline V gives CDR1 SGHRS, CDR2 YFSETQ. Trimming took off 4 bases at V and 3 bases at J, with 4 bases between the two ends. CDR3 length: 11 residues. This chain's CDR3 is CASSRDYGYTF. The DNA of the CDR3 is TGCGCCAGCAGCAGGGACTATGGCTACACCTTC.

CDR3: CASSLYGSTGSNYGYTF. In nucleotides, the CDR3 is TGTGCCAGCAGCTTATATGGGTCGACAGGGTCAAACTATGGCTACACCTTC. The gene calls are TRBV7-3 and TRBJ1-2; TRBD1 matches 7 bases. The CDR3 has 17 amino acids. Germline CDR1 is SGHTA and CDR2 is FQGTGA. Trimming cost V 2 bases and J 2 bases; bases outside gene matches: 11.

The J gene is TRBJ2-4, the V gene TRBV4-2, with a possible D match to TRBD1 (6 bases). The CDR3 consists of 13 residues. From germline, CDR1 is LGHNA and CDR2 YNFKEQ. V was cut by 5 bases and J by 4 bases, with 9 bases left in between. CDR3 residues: CASSLGQKNIQYF. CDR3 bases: TGTGCCAGCAGCTTGGGACAAAAAAACATTCAGTACTTC.

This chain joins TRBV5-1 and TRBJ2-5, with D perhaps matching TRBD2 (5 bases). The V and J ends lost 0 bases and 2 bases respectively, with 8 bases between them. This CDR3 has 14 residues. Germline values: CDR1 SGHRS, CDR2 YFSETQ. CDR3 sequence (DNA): TGCGCCAGCAGCTTGGGATCGGGGCAAGAGACCCAGTACTTC. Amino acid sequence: CASSLGSGQETQYF.

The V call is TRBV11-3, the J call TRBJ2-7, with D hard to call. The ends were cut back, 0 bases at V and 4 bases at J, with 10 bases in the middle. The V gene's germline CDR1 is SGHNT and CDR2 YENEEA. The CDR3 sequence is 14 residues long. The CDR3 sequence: CASSLDGRLYEQYF. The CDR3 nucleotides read TGTGCCAGCAGCTTAGACGGCAGGTTATACGAGCAGTACTTC. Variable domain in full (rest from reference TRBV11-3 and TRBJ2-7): EAGVVQSPRYKIIEKKQPVAFWCNPISGHNTLYWYLQNLGQGPELLIRYENEEAVDDSQLPKDRFSAERLKGVDSTLKIQPAELGDSAVYLCASSLDGRLYEQYFGPGTRLTVT.

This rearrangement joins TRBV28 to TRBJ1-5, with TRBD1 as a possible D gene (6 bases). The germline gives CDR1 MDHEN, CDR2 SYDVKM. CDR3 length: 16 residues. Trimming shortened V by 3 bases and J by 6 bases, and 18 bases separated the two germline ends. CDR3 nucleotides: TGTGCCAGCAGTTTCCATACAGGGAGTGTCGGTCAGCCCCAGCATTTT. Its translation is CASSFHTGSVGQPQHF.

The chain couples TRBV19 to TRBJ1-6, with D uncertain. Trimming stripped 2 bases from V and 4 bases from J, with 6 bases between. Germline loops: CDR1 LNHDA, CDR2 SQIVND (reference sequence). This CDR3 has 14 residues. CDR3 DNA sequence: TGTGCCAGTAGTATACAGGTTTATAATTCACCCCTCCACTTT. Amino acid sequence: CASSIQVYNSPLHF.

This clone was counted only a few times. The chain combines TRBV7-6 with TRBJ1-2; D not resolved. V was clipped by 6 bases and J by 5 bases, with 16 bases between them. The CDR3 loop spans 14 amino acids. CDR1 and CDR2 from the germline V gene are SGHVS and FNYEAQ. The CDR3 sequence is CASRPDYSEYGYTF. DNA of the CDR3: TGTGCCAGCAGACCTGATTACAGCGAGTATGGCTACACCTTC.

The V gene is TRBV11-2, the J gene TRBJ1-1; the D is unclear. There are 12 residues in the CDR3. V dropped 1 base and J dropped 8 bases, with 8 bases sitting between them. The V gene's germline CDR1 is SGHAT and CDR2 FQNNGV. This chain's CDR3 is CASSLGTQEAFF. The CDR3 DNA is TGTGCCAGCAGCTTAGGGACCCAGGAAGCTTTCTTT.

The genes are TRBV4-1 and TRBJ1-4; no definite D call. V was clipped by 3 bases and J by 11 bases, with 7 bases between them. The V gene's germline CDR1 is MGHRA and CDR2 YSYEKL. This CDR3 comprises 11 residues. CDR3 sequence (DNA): TGCGCCAGCAGCCAGCGTGATAAACTGTTTTTT. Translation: CASSQRDKLFF.

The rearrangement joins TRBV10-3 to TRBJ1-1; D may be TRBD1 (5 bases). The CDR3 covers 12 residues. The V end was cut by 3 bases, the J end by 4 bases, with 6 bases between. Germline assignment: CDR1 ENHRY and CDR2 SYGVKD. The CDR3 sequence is CAISDRATEAFF. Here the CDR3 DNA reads TGTGCCATCAGTGACAGGGCCACTGAAGCTTTCTTT.

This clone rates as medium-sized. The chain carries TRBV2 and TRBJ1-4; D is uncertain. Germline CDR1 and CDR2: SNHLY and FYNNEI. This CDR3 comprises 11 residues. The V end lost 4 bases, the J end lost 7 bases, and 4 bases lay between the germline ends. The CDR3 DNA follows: TGTGCCAGCAGTGGGGGTGAAAAACTGTTTTTT. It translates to CASSGGEKLFF.

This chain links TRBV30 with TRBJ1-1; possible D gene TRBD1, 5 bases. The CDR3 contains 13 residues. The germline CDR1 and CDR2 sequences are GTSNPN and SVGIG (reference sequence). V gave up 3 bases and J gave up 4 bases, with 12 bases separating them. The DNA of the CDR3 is TGTGCCTGGAGCGGCCGGAGGGGCACTGAAGCTTTCTTT. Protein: CAWSGRRGTEAFF.

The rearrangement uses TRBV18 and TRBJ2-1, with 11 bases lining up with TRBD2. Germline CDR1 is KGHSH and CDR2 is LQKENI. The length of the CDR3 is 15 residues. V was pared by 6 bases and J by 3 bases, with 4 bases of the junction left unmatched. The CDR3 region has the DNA TGTGCCAGCTCCCTAGCGGGGGGTCTCTACAATGAGCAGTTCTTC. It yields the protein CASSLAGGLYNEQFF.

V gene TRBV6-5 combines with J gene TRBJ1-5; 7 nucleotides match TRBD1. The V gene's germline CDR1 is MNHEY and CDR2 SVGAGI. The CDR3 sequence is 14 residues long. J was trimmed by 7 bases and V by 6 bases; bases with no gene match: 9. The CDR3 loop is CASSPPQGVQPQHF. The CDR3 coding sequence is TGTGCCAGCAGCCCACCCCAGGGGGTACAGCCCCAGCATTTT.

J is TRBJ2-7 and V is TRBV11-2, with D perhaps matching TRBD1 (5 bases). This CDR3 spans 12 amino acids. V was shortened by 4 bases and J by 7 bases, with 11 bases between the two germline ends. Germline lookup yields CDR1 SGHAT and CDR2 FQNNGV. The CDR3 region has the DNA TGTGCCAGCAGCTGGCAGGGTTGGGAGCAGTACTTC. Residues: CASSWQGWEQYF.

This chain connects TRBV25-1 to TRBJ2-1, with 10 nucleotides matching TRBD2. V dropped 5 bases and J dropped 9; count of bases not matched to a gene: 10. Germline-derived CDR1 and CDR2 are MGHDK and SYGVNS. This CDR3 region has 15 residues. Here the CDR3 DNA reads TGTGCCAGCAGTCCGCTAGCGGGGGTATGGAGTGAGCAGTTCTTC. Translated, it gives CASSPLAGVWSEQFF.

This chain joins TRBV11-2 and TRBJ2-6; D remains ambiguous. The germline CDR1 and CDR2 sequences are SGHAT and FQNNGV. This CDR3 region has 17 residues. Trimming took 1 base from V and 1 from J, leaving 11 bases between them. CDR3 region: CASSLAPQRSGANVLTF. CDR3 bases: TGTGCCAGCAGCTTAGCGCCCCAGAGATCTGGGGCCAACGTCCTGACTTTC. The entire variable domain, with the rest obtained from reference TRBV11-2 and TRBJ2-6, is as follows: EAGVAQSPRYKIIEKRQSVAFWCNPISGHATLYWYQQILGQGPKLLIQFQNNGVVDDSQLPKDRFSAERLKGVDSTLKIQPAKLEDSAVYLCASSLAPQRSGANVLTFGAGSRLTVL.

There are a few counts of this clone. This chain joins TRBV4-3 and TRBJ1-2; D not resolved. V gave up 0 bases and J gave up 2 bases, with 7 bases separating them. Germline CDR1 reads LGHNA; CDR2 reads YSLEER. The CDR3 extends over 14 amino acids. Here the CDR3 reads CASSQDKANYGYTF. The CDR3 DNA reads TGCGCCAGCAGCCAAGATAAGGCCAACTATGGCTACACCTTC.

CDR3 sequence: CASSNHFWGPKNTGELFF. The CDR3 nucleotides are TGTGCCAGCAGCAACCACTTCTGGGGGCCAAAGAACACCGGGGAGCTGTTTTTT. This chain uses TRBV5-4 with TRBJ2-2, with a weak D call TRBD1 (6 bases). Trimming took 4 bases from V and 1 from J, leaving 20 bases between them. Per the germline V gene, CDR1 is SGHNT and CDR2 is YYREEE (reference sequence). CDR3 length: 18 amino acids.

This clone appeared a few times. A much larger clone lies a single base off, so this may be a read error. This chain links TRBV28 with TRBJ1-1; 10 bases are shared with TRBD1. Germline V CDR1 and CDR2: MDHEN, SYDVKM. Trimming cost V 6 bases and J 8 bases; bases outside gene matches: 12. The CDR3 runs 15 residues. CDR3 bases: TGTGCCAGCAGGCCTTCTGACAGGGGGCTTTCCGAAGCTTTCTTT. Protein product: CASRPSDRGLSEAFF. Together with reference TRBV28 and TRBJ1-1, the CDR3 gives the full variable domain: DVKVTQSSRYLVKRTGEKVFLECVQDMDHENMFWYRQDPGLGLRLIYFSYDVKMKEKGDIPEGYSVSREKKERFSLILESASTNQTSMYLCASRPSDRGLSEAFFGQGTRLTVV.